These 6 T cell receptor beta chains share one sample of origin, sequenced in a study of T-cell memory formation after mild COVID-19 (dated by TCRdb to 2020 to 2022). The library was obtained by 5' RACE. Sequencer: Illumina NovaSeq 6000. TCRdb handled the public reads itself, with Q25 trimming in fastp and clone calling in MiXCR, and kept productive beta chains. Identical CDR3 protein sequences are pooled into one entry, listed with their most common genes and DNA. The sample has 210,000 or so distinct CDR3 sequences on record, approximately 20% of them singletons. Together, the top ten hold 2% to 3% of the sample. What was sequenced was PBMCs or a T cell subset sorted from them (not recorded which). The receptors stem from an adult woman who had mild COVID-19 (a few samples of this study predate the infection). The sample titles of this study are shuffled in the database, so cell type and time point are left out; the donor was told from shared clones.

This chain links TRBV7-7 with TRBJ2-3, with D uncertain. This CDR3 spans 15 amino acids. V was shortened by 0 bases and J by 1 base, with 8 bases between the two germline ends. In germline, CDR1 is SSHAT, CDR2 FNYEAQ (reference sequence). CDR3 DNA: TGTGCCAGCAGCTTAGCGCTCACAGGCACAGATACGCAGTATTTT. This encodes CASSLALTGTDTQYF.

V is TRBV20-1 and J is TRBJ2-1, with 9 bases aligning to TRBD2. The CDR3 spans 17 residues. Germline CDR1 is DFQATT and CDR2 is SNEGSKA (reference sequence). Trimming at V came to 3 bases and at J to 5 bases, leaving 14 bases not matched to a gene. The DNA for the CDR3 is TGCAGTGCTAGCGTCCCGGGCGCTAGCGGGGCAAACAATGAGCAGTTCTTC. Protein sequence: CSASVPGASGANNEQFF.

CDR3 DNA sequence: TGTGCCAGCAGCGGGACCTATGGAAACACCATATATTTT. It translates to CASSGTYGNTIYF. The chain has TRBV12-3 or TRBV12-4 and TRBJ1-3; tentative D call: TRBD1 (5 bases). The CDR3 totals 13 residues. Trimming removed 6 bases at V and 3 bases at J, with 9 bases between.

This clonotype was found a few times. The gene calls are TRBV5-1 and TRBJ1-2; 7 bases are a match to TRBD1. The V gene end was trimmed by 2 bases and the J gene end by 3 bases; junction bases not matched to a gene: 4. The CDR3 length is 14 residues. Germline V gene lookup returns CDR1 SGHRS and CDR2 YFSETQ. The CDR3, as DNA: TGCGCCAGCAGCTTCGGACAGGCTCACTATGGCTACACCTTC. This encodes CASSFGQAHYGYTF.

This clonotype showed up just a few times. The CDR3 bases are TGTGCCAGCAGCTTTGGACCTTCCACAGATACGCAGTATTTT. Translating gives CASSFGPSTDTQYF. The chain uses TRBV7-2 and TRBJ2-3; no clear D. The ends were cut back, 3 bases at V and 2 bases at J, with 9 bases in the middle. The CDR3 length is 14 residues. Germline V gives CDR1 SGHTA, CDR2 FQGNSA.

This clonotype was found many times. V usage is TRBV4-1 and J usage is TRBJ2-1; either TRBD1 or TRBD2 may fit D (5 bases each). The CDR3 contains 15 residues. Looked up from germline, CDR1 is MGHRA and CDR2 is YSYEKL. V lost 0 bases, J lost 6 bases, and 12 bases lay in between. The CDR3 DNA sequence: TGCGCCAGCAGCCAAGATTCGGGGACCATCAATGAGCAGTTCTTC. This sequence encodes CASSQDSGTINEQFF.